These 9 T cell receptor beta chains came from one sample sequenced in a study of blood T cell repertoires in COVID-19 (dated by TCRdb to the early 2020s). The protocol used for the library was the immunoSEQ multiplex PCR assay. TCRdb obtained this table from immuneACCESS and retained in-frame rearrangements with V and J assigned. These tables miss some clones; where compared with another copy, unresolved V genes account for less than half of the shortfall, and the remainder is unexplained. This sample is represented by nearly 250,000 clones; roughly 79% of them were singletons. 1.9% of the sample rests with the top ten. The sample was peripheral blood. These receptors were obtained from a woman older than 75 with acute or convalescent COVID-19.

The chain carries TRBV18 and TRBJ1-1, with D perhaps TRBD1 (5 bases). Germline assignment: CDR1 KGHSH and CDR2 LQKENI. V lost 0 bases and J 6 bases, leaving 14 bases between the germline ends. CDR3 length equals 15 residues. CDR3 sequence (DNA): TGTGCCAGCTCACCACCGGGCAGGGAAGTCTCTGAAGCTTTCTTT. Its protein product is CASSPPGREVSEAFF.

This clone appeared a few times. J is TRBJ2-7 and V is TRBV2, with D unresolved. This CDR3 is 13 amino acids long. Germline V lookup: CDR1 SNHLY, CDR2 FYNNEI. Trimming removed 8 bases at V and 5 bases at J, with 16 bases between. The DNA of the CDR3 is TGTGCCAGCTCCTACAGCTTGAAGAACGAGCAGTACTTC. This translates into CASSYSLKNEQYF.

The rearrangement links TRBV5-1 to TRBJ2-2; a possible D gene is TRBD1 (5 bases). V was trimmed by 5 bases and J by 5 bases, leaving 13 bases between them. The CDR3 has 14 amino acids. The germline V gene encodes CDR1 SGHRS and CDR2 YFSETQ. CDR3: CASRQVVGTGELFF. CDR3 DNA: TGCGCCAGCAGACAGGTCGTAGGGACCGGGGAGCTGTTTTTT.

The J gene is TRBJ2-1, the V gene TRBV7-9; TRBD2 might be the D (6 bases). This CDR3 spans 16 amino acids. Germline V gives CDR1 SEHNR, CDR2 FQNEAQ (reference sequence). Trimming removed 1 base from V and 7 bases from J, with 17 bases in between. CDR3 sequence (DNA): TGTGCCAGCAGCTTAGAAAGTAGACTAGTTGGTAATGAGCAGTTCTTC. This translates into CASSLESRLVGNEQFF.

The V and J genes are TRBV2 and TRBJ1-2; D is possibly TRBD1 (5 bases). Germline values: CDR1 SNHLY, CDR2 FYNNEI. Trimming removed 6 bases from V and 6 bases from J, with 17 bases in between. The CDR3 runs to 14 residues. The CDR3 sequence: CASRGQVRTHGYTF. DNA of the CDR3: TGTGCCAGCAGAGGCCAGGTCAGGACACATGGCTACACCTTC.

This sequence joins TRBV20-1 and TRBJ1-2, with D perhaps TRBD1 (5 bases). The CDR3 is made up of 13 amino acids. Germline V gives CDR1 DFQATT, CDR2 SNEGSKA (reference sequence). The V end lost 3 bases, the J end lost 7 bases, and 15 bases lay between the germline ends. Here the CDR3 reads CSASRRGGGGYTF. In nucleotides, the CDR3 is TGCAGTGCTAGTCGGAGGGGAGGTGGTGGCTACACCTTC.

The chain couples TRBV6-6 to TRBJ1-2; 9 bases are shared with TRBD1. The germline V gene has CDR1 MNHNY and CDR2 SVGAGI (reference sequence). Trimming at V came to 6 bases and at J to 2 bases, leaving 7 bases not matched to a gene. The CDR3 sequence is 15 residues long. CDR3: CASSIGQGKNYGYTF. The DNA of the CDR3 is TGTGCCAGCAGCATCGGACAGGGGAAAAACTATGGCTACACCTTC.

The rearrangement joins TRBV6-5 to TRBJ1-1, with TRBD1 matching over 8 bases. The CDR3 runs 14 residues. Trimming cost V 5 bases and J 0 bases; bases outside gene matches: 2. Germline V lookup: CDR1 MNHEY, CDR2 SVGAGI. The CDR3 loop reads CASSRDRLNTEAFF. The CDR3 DNA is TGTGCCAGCAGTCGGGACAGGCTGAACACTGAAGCTTTCTTT.

The chain employs TRBV20-1 and TRBJ2-2, with D uncertain. The CDR3 is made up of 14 amino acids. The V and J ends lost 3 bases and 2 bases respectively, with 10 bases between them. Germline V gene sequence: CDR1 DFQATT, CDR2 SNEGSKA (reference sequence). The CDR3 DNA is TGCAGTGCTAGTCGGGTTTCTAACACCGGGGAGCTGTTTTTT. Translation: CSASRVSNTGELFF.